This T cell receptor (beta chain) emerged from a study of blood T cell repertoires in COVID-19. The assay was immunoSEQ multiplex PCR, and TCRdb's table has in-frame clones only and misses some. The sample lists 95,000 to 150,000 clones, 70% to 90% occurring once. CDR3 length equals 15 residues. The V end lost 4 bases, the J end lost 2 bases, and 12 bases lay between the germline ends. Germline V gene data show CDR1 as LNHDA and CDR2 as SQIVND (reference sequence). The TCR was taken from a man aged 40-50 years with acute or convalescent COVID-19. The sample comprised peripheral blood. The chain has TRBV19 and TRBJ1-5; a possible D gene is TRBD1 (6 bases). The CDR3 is CASSTWTAGNQPQHF. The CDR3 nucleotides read TGTGCCAGTAGTACTTGGACAGCGGGCAATCAGCCCCAGCATTTT.